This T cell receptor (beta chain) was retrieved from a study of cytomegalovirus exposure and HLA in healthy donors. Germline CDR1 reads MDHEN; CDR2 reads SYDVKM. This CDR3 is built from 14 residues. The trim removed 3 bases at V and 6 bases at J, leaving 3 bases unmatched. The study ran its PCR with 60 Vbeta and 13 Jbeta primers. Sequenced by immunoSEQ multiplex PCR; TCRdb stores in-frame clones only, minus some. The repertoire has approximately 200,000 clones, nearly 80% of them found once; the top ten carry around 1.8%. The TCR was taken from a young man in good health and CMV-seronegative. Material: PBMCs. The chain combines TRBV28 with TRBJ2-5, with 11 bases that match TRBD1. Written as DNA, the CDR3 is TGTGCCAGCAGTTTCGGACAGGGGGCGAAGACCCAGTACTTC. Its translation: CASSFGQGAKTQYF.